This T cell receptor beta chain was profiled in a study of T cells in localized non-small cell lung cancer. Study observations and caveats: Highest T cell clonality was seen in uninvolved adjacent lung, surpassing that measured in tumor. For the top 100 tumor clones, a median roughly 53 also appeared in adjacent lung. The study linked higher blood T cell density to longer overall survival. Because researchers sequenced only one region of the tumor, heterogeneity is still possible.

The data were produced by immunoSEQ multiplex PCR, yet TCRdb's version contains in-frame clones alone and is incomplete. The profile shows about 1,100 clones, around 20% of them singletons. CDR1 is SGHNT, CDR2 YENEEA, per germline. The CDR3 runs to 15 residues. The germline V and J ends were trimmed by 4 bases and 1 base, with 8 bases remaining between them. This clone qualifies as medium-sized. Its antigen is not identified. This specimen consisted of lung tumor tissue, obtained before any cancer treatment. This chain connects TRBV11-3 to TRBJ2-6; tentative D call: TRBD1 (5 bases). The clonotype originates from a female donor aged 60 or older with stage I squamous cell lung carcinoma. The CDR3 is CASSSPGSGANVLTF. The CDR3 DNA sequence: TGTGCCAGCAGCTCCCCAGGGTCTGGGGCCAACGTCCTGACTTTC.